This is a list of T cell receptor beta chains from one sample in a study of blood T cell repertoires in COVID-19. Sequencing was performed with immunoSEQ multiplex PCR; in TCRdb, only in-frame clones are kept and a portion is missing. The sample yields approximately 240,000 clones, about 83% seen once. Specimen: peripheral blood. These receptors came from a woman in her 30s with COVID-19, enrolled during active disease. Each CDR3 is given with its conserved first and last residue. D genes are given only for firm matches. Expanded clones are given a class, and other clones once, few, many or no size at all.

J: TRBJ2-1; size: -; V: TRBV13; D: -; DNA: TGTGCCAGCAGCCAAACTACCAGACCCAATGAGCAGTTCTTC; CDR3: CASSQTTRPNEQFF
J: TRBJ2-5; size: -; V: TRBV6-2/TRBV6-3; D: TRBD2; DNA: TGTGCCAGCAGCTTCAGCGGGGGCACACAAGAGACCCAGTACTTC; CDR3: CASSFSGGTQETQYF
J: TRBJ2-7; size: -; V: TRBV7-9; D: TRBD1; DNA: TGTGCCAGCAGCCGTATGATGGGACAGGTGGGCTACGAGCAGTACTTC; CDR3: CASSRMMGQVGYEQYF
J: TRBJ2-3; size: -; V: TRBV15; D: -; DNA: TGTGCCACCAGCAGAGATCGGACTTCGTTCAGCACAGATACGCAGTATTTT; CDR3: CATSRDRTSFSTDTQYF
J: TRBJ2-5; size: -; V: TRBV29-1; D: -; DNA: TGCAGCGTTGACGGGGGAGGTGGGACCCAGTACTTC; CDR3: CSVDGGGGTQYF
J: TRBJ1-1; size: -; V: TRBV28; D: TRBD1; DNA: TGTGCCAGCAATAAACGGACAGGGGGCTATAACACTGAAGCTTTCTTT; CDR3: CASNKRTGGYNTEAFF
J: TRBJ2-5; size: -; V: TRBV6-1; D: TRBD1; DNA: TGTGCCAGCAGTGAAACAGGGGGGAAAGAGACCCAGTACTTC; CDR3: CASSETGGKETQYF
J: TRBJ1-2; size: few; V: TRBV27; D: -; DNA: TGTGCCAGCAGAAGGGGGGGAAATAACTATGGCTACACCTTC; CDR3: CASRRGGNNYGYTF
J: TRBJ2-3; size: -; V: TRBV6-6; D: -; DNA: TGTGCCAGCAGTTACTCAGACTCCACAGATACGCAGTATTTT; CDR3: CASSYSDSTDTQYF
J: TRBJ1-2; size: -; V: TRBV4-3; D: -; DNA: TGCGCCAGCAGCCAATTACAGAAGAATGGCTACACCTTC; CDR3: CASSQLQKNGYTF
J: TRBJ2-1; size: -; V: TRBV7-9; D: TRBD2; DNA: TGTGCCAGCAGCCCGGGGACTAGCGGGGCCAATGAGCAGTTCTTC; CDR3: CASSPGTSGANEQFF
J: TRBJ1-3; size: -; V: TRBV5-5; D: -; DNA: TGTGCCAGCAGCTACAGTCCGGGGTCTGGAAACACCATATATTTT; CDR3: CASSYSPGSGNTIYF
J: TRBJ1-2; size: -; V: TRBV5-1; D: -; DNA: TGCGCCAGCAGCTTGTCGGGTGATGGCTACACCTTC; CDR3: CASSLSGDGYTF
J: TRBJ2-3; size: -; V: TRBV27; D: TRBD1; DNA: TGTGCCAGCAGTTCCCCGGGACAGGGGCCCGATACGCAGTATTTT; CDR3: CASSSPGQGPDTQYF
J: TRBJ2-3; size: -; V: TRBV7-8; D: -; DNA: TGTGCCAGCAGCTTAGCAGCCTTCACAGATACGCAGTATTTT; CDR3: CASSLAAFTDTQYF
J: TRBJ1-5; size: -; V: TRBV12-5; D: -; DNA: TGTGCTAGTGGGCTTACAGGGAATCAGCCCCAGCATTTT; CDR3: CASGLTGNQPQHF
J: TRBJ2-5; size: -; V: TRBV9; D: -; DNA: TGTGCCAGCAGCGCCTTACGCGGATCGGAGACCCAGTACTTC; CDR3: CASSALRGSETQYF
J: TRBJ1-5; size: few; V: TRBV7-8; D: TRBD1; DNA: TGTGCCAGCAGCTTACTGAACAGGGGGCATCAGCCCCAGCATTTT; CDR3: CASSLLNRGHQPQHF
J: TRBJ2-3; size: -; V: TRBV7-2; D: -; DNA: TGTGCCAGCACCCCCGGGCAGCGGACAGATACGCAGTATTTT; CDR3: CASTPGQRTDTQYF
J: TRBJ1-6; size: -; V: TRBV28; D: -; DNA: TGTGCCAGCAGTCAGGGGAATTCACCCCTCCACTTT; CDR3: CASSQGNSPLHF
J: TRBJ2-7; size: -; V: TRBV30; D: -; DNA: TGTGCCTGGAGTGTTTGGACAGTCAACTACGAGCAGTACTTC; CDR3: CAWSVWTVNYEQYF
J: TRBJ2-1; size: once; V: TRBV4-2; D: TRBD2; DNA: TGTGCCAGCAGCCTGGAGCTAGCGGGCAGGTACAATGAGCAGTTCTTC; CDR3: CASSLELAGRYNEQFF
J: TRBJ2-7; size: -; V: TRBV7-3; D: -; DNA: TGTGCCAGCAGCTTATCCGCCACAGCCTACGAGCAGTACTTC; CDR3: CASSLSATAYEQYF
J: TRBJ2-1; size: -; V: TRBV5-5; D: -; DNA: TGTGCCAGCAGCTTGGTGAGGGGGGGCGACGAGCAGTTCTTC; CDR3: CASSLVRGGDEQFF
J: TRBJ2-3; size: -; V: TRBV5-1; D: TRBD1; DNA: TGCGCCAGCAGCCTACAGGGGGGTCAAGGAGGAGATACGCAGTATTTT; CDR3: CASSLQGGQGGDTQYF
J: TRBJ2-7; size: -; V: TRBV19; D: TRBD1; DNA: TGTGCCAGTAGTATAGTGCCGGGACAGGGGGCGCCCGAGCAGTACTTC; CDR3: CASSIVPGQGAPEQYF
J: TRBJ2-1; size: -; V: TRBV7-3; D: -; DNA: TGTGCCAGCAGCCTCCAGGGGCAATACAATGAGCAGTTCTTC; CDR3: CASSLQGQYNEQFF
J: TRBJ1-5; size: -; V: TRBV19; D: -; DNA: TGTGCCGTGGGGAGTGGGCAGCCCCAGCATTTT; CDR3: CAVGSGQPQHF
J: TRBJ2-1; size: -; V: TRBV13; D: -; DNA: TGTGCCAGCAGCTTAGGCCCCCGGGGTGAGCAGTTCTTC; CDR3: CASSLGPRGEQFF
J: TRBJ2-3; size: once; V: TRBV2; D: -; DNA: TGTGCCAGCAGTGGAGCTATTAGCACAGATACGCAGTATTTT; CDR3: CASSGAISTDTQYF
J: TRBJ1-3; size: -; V: TRBV4-2; D: -; DNA: TGTGCCAGCAGCCAAGGTGGGTCAGGGACTATTCTTTCCGGAAACACCATATATTTT; CDR3: CASSQGGSGTILSGNTIYF
J: TRBJ1-2; size: -; V: TRBV11-2; D: TRBD1; DNA: TGTGCCAGCAGCGTGCTCCGGGACAGCCGGAAGGTGGGCGGCTACACCTTC; CDR3: CASSVLRDSRKVGGYTF
J: TRBJ1-2; size: few; V: TRBV7-9; D: TRBD1; DNA: TGTGCCAGCAGCCCAAGGGGGCTTGCTTATGGCTACACCTTC; CDR3: CASSPRGLAYGYTF
J: TRBJ2-7; size: -; V: TRBV3-1/TRBV3-2; D: TRBD2; DNA: TGTGCCAGCAGAGCTAGCGGGAGGGCCACGTACGAGCAGTACTTC; CDR3: CASRASGRATYEQYF
J: TRBJ2-2; size: -; V: TRBV6-5; D: -; DNA: TGTGCCAGCAGTAGCCGCACCGGGGAGCTGTTTTTT; CDR3: CASSSRTGELFF
J: TRBJ2-4; size: -; V: TRBV30; D: TRBD1; DNA: TGTGCCTGGATAGGACAGGACGGGAACATTCAGTACTTC; CDR3: CAWIGQDGNIQYF
J: TRBJ2-7; size: -; V: TRBV3-1/TRBV3-2; D: TRBD2; DNA: TGTGCCAGCAGCCAACGCGGGAGAGGGGTCTACGAGCAGTACTTC; CDR3: CASSQRGRGVYEQYF
J: TRBJ2-2; size: -; V: TRBV4-2; D: -; DNA: TGTGCCAGCAGCCAAGCTGTGACAGGCCCAGGGACGGGGGAGCTGTTTTTT; CDR3: CASSQAVTGPGTGELFF
J: TRBJ1-1; size: -; V: TRBV5-4; D: TRBD1; DNA: TGTGCCAGCAGCCCGGCCCCGGGACAGGTGAACACTGAAGCTTTCTTT; CDR3: CASSPAPGQVNTEAFF
J: TRBJ1-4; size: -; V: TRBV4-2; D: TRBD1; DNA: TGTGCCAGCAGCCCTAGGACAGGGAGCGAAAAACTGTTTTTT; CDR3: CASSPRTGSEKLFF
J: TRBJ1-2; size: -; V: TRBV4-1; D: TRBD1; DNA: TGCGCCAGCAGCCAAGGCGGACAGGCGAACTATGGCTACACCTTC; CDR3: CASSQGGQANYGYTF
J: TRBJ2-3; size: -; V: TRBV6-2/TRBV6-3; D: -; DNA: TGTGCCAGCAGTCCCGGAGGGGGCACGGGCGGTACGCAGTATTTT; CDR3: CASSPGGGTGGTQYF
J: TRBJ2-7; size: -; V: TRBV2; D: -; DNA: TGTGCCAGCATCCTCGATCAGGGATACGAGCAGTACTTC; CDR3: CASILDQGYEQYF
J: TRBJ1-6; size: -; V: TRBV21-1; D: -; DNA: TGTGCCAGCAGCAAAGTTAAGCGAATGGGCAGGGTCAATTCACCCCTCCACTTT; CDR3: CASSKVKRMGRVNSPLHF
J: TRBJ2-7; size: -; V: TRBV18; D: -; DNA: TGTGCCAGCTCAGATCAACAGGGAGTGGGCGAGCAGTACTTC; CDR3: CASSDQQGVGEQYF
J: TRBJ1-2; size: -; V: TRBV9; D: TRBD1; DNA: TGTGCCAGCAGTGACAGGGTCGAGGGCTACACCTTC; CDR3: CASSDRVEGYTF
J: TRBJ1-2; size: few; V: TRBV6-6; D: -; DNA: TGTGCCAGCAAGGAGGGAGCGGGGGGCTACACCTTC; CDR3: CASKEGAGGYTF
J: TRBJ1-1; size: -; V: TRBV4-3; D: -; DNA: TGCGCCAGCAGCCACCTTCTCAGGAAGAACACTGAAGCTTTCTTT; CDR3: CASSHLLRKNTEAFF
J: TRBJ2-3; size: -; V: TRBV7-9; D: -; DNA: TGTGCCAGCAGCTACCGACAGACAGATACGCAGTATTTT; CDR3: CASSYRQTDTQYF
J: TRBJ1-4; size: -; V: TRBV5-4; D: TRBD1; DNA: TGTGCCAGCAGCCCCGGACAGGGGGCGTTTGAAAAACTGTTTTTT; CDR3: CASSPGQGAFEKLFF
J: TRBJ2-3; size: once; V: TRBV5-1; D: TRBD2; DNA: TGCGCCAGCAGTCCTGTCGGGGGGACCGGCACAGATACGCAGTATTTT; CDR3: CASSPVGGTGTDTQYF
J: TRBJ1-2; size: -; V: TRBV14; D: -; DNA: TGTGCCAGCAGCCAAGGGGGCGTTGGATATGGCTACACCTTC; CDR3: CASSQGGVGYGYTF